The rows below give T cell receptor beta chains drawn from one sample of a study of T cell clusters in autoimmune cytopenias. TCRdb reprocessed the multiplex PCR reads, with one entry per CDR3 protein and no DNA. In total, the table holds over 2,500 distinct CDR3 sequences. Sequences were obtained from peripheral blood. These receptors came from a human donor with an autoimmune cytopenia or autoimmune hepatitis (not recorded which). The CDR3 runs from the conserved cysteine through the conserved F or W. Each record gives: V gene, clone size, J gene, CDR3 protein. Sizes are listed as once, few, many, or a class for an expanded clone.

TRBV30	medium-sized	TRBJ1-5	CAWSVQGNQPQHF
TRBV11-1	medium-sized	TRBJ1-6	CASSMRQGASPLHF
TRBV15	medium-sized	TRBJ1-5	CATSRQGVQPQHF
TRBV12-3/TRBV12-4	medium-sized	TRBJ1-4	CASSLNRGGEKLFF
TRBV11-1	medium-sized	TRBJ2-3	CASSSSGRRTDTQYF
TRBV19	medium-sized	TRBJ2-1	CASSIYFVMGEQFF
TRBV29-1	medium-sized	TRBJ2-7	CSVGLAGGLYSYEQYF
TRBV11-1	medium-sized	TRBJ2-1	CASSLPGRTSYNEQFF
TRBV6-1	medium-sized	TRBJ2-7	CASSLGTPRIEQYF
TRBV29-1	medium-sized	TRBJ2-1	CSALKDRNSYNEQFF
TRBV5-6	medium-sized	TRBJ1-1	CASSLPSGRAGTEAFF
TRBV6-5	medium-sized	TRBJ2-1	CASSYGRGGHNEQFF
TRBV6-5	medium-sized	TRBJ2-3	CASFDGGLADTQYF
TRBV6-5	large	TRBJ2-5	CASNDLAGGTSQETQYF
TRBV10-3	medium-sized	TRBJ2-2	CAISDAGDTGELFF
TRBV30	medium-sized	TRBJ1-5	CAWSAGNQPQHF
TRBV11-1	medium-sized	TRBJ1-2	CASRKGDLQEGYTF
TRBV20-1	medium-sized	TRBJ2-3	CSATPPSADTQYF
TRBV6-5	medium-sized	TRBJ2-5	CASSYGGSMKTQYF
TRBV5-6	medium-sized	TRBJ1-2	CASSLRPGDRADYGYTF
TRBV6-6	medium-sized	TRBJ1-6	CASSYSGTDNSPLHF
TRBV30	medium-sized	TRBJ2-6	CAWSGPGGGAGANVLTF
TRBV30	medium-sized	TRBJ1-1	CAWSSTQGFWAEAFF
TRBV6-5	medium-sized	TRBJ2-7	CASSYQYEQYF
TRBV11-1	medium-sized	TRBJ1-6	CASSSRRSGGGNSPLHF
TRBV30	medium-sized	TRBJ2-3	CAWSVLNGPLRAPNTQYF
TRBV27	medium-sized	TRBJ2-7	CASSLRQGQDEQYF
TRBV13	medium-sized	TRBJ2-7	CASSLRTRYEQYF
TRBV19	medium-sized	TRBJ1-6	CASTGQTNSPLHF
TRBV7-2	medium-sized	TRBJ1-2	CASSQPLGAGYTF